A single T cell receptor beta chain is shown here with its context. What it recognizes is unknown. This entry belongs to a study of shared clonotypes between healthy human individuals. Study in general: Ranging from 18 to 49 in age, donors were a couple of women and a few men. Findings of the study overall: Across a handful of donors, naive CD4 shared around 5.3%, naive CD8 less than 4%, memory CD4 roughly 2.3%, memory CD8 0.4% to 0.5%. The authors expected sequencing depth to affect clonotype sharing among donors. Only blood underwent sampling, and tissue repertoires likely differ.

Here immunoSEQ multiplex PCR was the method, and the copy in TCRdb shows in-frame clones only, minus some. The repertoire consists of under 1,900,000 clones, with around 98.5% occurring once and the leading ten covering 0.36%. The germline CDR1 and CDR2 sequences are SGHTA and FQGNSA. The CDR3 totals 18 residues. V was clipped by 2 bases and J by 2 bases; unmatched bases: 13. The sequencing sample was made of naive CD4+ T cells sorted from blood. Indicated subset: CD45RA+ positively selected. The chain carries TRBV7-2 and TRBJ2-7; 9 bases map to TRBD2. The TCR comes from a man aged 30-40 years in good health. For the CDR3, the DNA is TGTGCCAGCAGCTTATTACACTCGGCGGGAGGGATAGCCTACGAGCAGTACTTC. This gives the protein CASSLLHSAGGIAYEQYF.